Presented here are 8 T cell receptor beta chains from one specimen sequenced in a study of shared clonotypes between healthy human individuals. Only in-frame clones appear in the TCRdb table, and some are missing; sequencing was by immunoSEQ multiplex PCR. The data contain 2 million to 3 million clones, 93% of them singletons. Sequencing was performed on naive CD4+ T cells from PBMCs. Documented subset: CD45RA+ positively selected. All receptors derive from a man aged 18 to 30 in good health. Some clones in this sample may be carry-over from other donors' samples.

The CDR3 DNA sequence: TGTGCCAGCAGCCCCTCGGCAGCCTACGAGCAGTACTTC. Residues: CASSPSAAYEQYF. The chain carries TRBV11-2 and TRBJ2-7; D is undetermined. There are 13 residues in the CDR3. CDR1 and CDR2 from the germline V gene are SGHAT and FQNNGV. V lost 5 bases to trimming and J lost 2 bases, with 10 bases between them.

This chain links TRBV7-7 with TRBJ2-5; D call uncertain. In germline, CDR1 is SSHAT, CDR2 FNYEAQ (reference sequence). V lost 5 bases and J 5 bases, leaving 18 bases between the germline ends. The CDR3 is made up of 15 amino acids. The CDR3: CASSPVSAFGETQYF. CDR3 bases: TGTGCCAGCAGCCCCGTGTCCGCGTTTGGGGAGACCCAGTACTTC.

Concerning this clone itself: Other DNA sequences of this sample code for an identical CDR3. This rearrangement joins TRBV19 to TRBJ1-5, with 8 bases identical to TRBD1. This CDR3 region has 13 residues. Unmatched junction bases numbered 2, after V lost 6 bases and J lost 4 bases. Germline V gives CDR1 LNHDA, CDR2 SQIVND (reference sequence). CDR3 nucleotide sequence: TGTGCCAGTAGCAGGGGGCTTAATCAGCCCCAGCATTTT. Translation: CASSRGLNQPQHF. The full variable domain, with the rest looked up from reference TRBV19 and TRBJ1-5, is DGGITQSPKYLFRKEGQNVTLSCEQNLNHDAMYWYRQDPGQGLRLIYYSQIVNDFQKGDIAEGYSVSREKKESFPLTVTSAQKNPTAFYLCASSRGLNQPQHFGDGTRLSIL.

J is TRBJ2-7 and V is TRBV29-1; a possible D gene is TRBD2 (6 bases). V lost 6 bases and J lost 0, with 12 bases in between. The CDR3 has 13 residues. From germline, CDR1 is SQVTM and CDR2 ANQGSEA. The CDR3 region is CSVGQRASYEQYF. Written as DNA, the CDR3 is TGCAGCGTGGGGCAGCGGGCCTCCTACGAGCAGTACTTC.

V usage is TRBV19 and J usage is TRBJ2-5, with 8 nucleotides matching TRBD2. The junction had 4 bases not matched to a gene; V was cut back by 3 bases and J by 1 base. Germline-derived CDR1 and CDR2 are LNHDA and SQIVND (reference sequence). This CDR3 is 15 amino acids long. Written as DNA, the CDR3 is TGTGCCAGTAGTATGGGACTAGGTCTCCAAGAGACCCAGTACTTC. Protein sequence: CASSMGLGLQETQYF.

CDR3 in amino acids: CATSTGRDTDTQYF. The CDR3 coding sequence is TGTGCCACCAGCACGGGACGGGACACAGATACGCAGTATTTT. The rearrangement joins TRBV15 to TRBJ2-3; D may match TRBD1 or TRBD2 (5 bases each). CDR3 size: 14 residues. The germline gives CDR1 LNHNV, CDR2 YYDKDF (reference sequence). The V gene lost 4 bases and the J gene lost 2 bases, with 10 bases spanning the gap.

J is TRBJ2-7 and V is TRBV5-6; D perhaps matches TRBD1 (5 bases). This CDR3 is built from 12 residues. Germline CDR1 reads SGHDT; CDR2 reads YYEEEE. V was pared by 2 bases and J by 6 bases, with 9 bases between. The DNA of the CDR3 is TGTGCCAGCAGCTTAAGTCAGGGCGAGCAGTACTTC. Encoded protein: CASSLSQGEQYF.

This chain's CDR3 is CASSLDLAQGSGANVLTF. The CDR3 bases are TGTGCCAGCAGCTTAGATCTTGCCCAGGGGTCTGGGGCCAACGTCCTGACTTTC. J is TRBJ2-6 and V is TRBV11-2, with D perhaps TRBD1 (6 bases). The V end was cut by 0 bases, the J end by 1 base, with 13 bases between. Germline V gene sequence: CDR1 SGHAT, CDR2 FQNNGV. This CDR3 has 18 amino acids.